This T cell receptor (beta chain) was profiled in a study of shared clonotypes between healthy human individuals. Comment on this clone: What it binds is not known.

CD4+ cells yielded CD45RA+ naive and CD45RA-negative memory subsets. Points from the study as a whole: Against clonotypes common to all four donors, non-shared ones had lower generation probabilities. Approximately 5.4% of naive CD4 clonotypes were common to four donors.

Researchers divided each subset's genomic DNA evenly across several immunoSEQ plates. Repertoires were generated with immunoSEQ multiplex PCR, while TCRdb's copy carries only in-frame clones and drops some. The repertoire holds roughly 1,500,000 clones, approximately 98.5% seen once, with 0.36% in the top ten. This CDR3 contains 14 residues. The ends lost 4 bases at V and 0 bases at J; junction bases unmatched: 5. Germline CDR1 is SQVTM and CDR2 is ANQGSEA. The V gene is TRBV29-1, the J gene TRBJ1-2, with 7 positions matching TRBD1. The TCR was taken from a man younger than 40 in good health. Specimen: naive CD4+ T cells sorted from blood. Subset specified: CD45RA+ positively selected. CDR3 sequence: CSVATGTANYGYTF. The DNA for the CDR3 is TGCAGCGTTGCTACCGGGACAGCTAACTATGGCTACACCTTC.